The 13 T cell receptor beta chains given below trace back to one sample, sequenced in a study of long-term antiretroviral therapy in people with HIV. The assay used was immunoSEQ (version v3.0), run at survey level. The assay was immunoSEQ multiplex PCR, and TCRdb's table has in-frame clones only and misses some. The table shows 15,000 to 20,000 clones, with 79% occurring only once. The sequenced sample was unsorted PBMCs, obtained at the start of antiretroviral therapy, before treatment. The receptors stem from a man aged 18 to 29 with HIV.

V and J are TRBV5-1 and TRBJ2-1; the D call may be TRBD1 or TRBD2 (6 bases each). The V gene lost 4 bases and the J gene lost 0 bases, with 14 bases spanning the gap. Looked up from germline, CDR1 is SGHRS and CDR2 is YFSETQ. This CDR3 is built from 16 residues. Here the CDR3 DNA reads TGCGCCAGCAGCCTCTTAGGGGGGAGCTCCTACAATGAGCAGTTCTTC. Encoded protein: CASSLLGGSSYNEQFF. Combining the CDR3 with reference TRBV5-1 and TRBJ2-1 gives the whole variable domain KAGVTQTPRYLIKTRGQQVTLSCSPISGHRSVSWYQQTPGQGLQFLFEYFSETQRNKGNFPGRFSGRQFSNSRSEMNVSTLELGDSALYLCASSLLGGSSYNEQFFGPGTRLTVL.

CDR3 bases: TGTGCCAGCAGCGTAGCCCCCCGGACAGATCAAGAGACCCAGTACTTC. Its translation: CASSVAPRTDQETQYF. V usage is TRBV9 and J usage is TRBJ2-5, with D maybe TRBD1 (6 bases). Germline CDR1 is SGDLS and CDR2 is YYNGEE. Trimming removed 0 bases from V and 2 bases from J, with 14 bases in between. The CDR3 runs to 16 residues.

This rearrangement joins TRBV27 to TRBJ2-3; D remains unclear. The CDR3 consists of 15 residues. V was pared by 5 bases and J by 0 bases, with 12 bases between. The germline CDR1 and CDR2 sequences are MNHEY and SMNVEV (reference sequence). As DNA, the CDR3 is TGTGCCAGCAGTCCCCGTCTATCTAGCACAGATACGCAGTATTTT. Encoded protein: CASSPRLSSTDTQYF.

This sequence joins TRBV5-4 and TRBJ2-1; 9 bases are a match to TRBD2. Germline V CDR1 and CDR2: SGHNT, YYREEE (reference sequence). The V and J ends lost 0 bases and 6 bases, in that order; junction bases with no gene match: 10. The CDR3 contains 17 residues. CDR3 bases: TGTGCCAGCAGCTTGGGCGGCGGGAGGGCCTTTGGCAATGAGCAGTTCTTC. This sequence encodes CASSLGGGRAFGNEQFF.

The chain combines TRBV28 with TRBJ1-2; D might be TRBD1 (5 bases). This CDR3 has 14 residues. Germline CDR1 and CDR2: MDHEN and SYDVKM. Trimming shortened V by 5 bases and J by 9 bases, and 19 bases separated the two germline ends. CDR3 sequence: CASSLLGGVDSYTF. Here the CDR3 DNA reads TGTGCCAGCAGTCTCCTGGGGGGGGTTGACAGCTACACCTTC.

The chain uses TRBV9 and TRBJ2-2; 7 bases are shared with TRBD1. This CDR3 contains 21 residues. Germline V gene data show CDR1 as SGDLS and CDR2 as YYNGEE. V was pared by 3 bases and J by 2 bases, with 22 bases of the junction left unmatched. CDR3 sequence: CASSAIDRVVFPVDNTGELFF. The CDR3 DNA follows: TGTGCCAGCAGCGCCATCGACAGGGTGGTTTTCCCCGTAGATAACACCGGGGAGCTGTTTTTT.

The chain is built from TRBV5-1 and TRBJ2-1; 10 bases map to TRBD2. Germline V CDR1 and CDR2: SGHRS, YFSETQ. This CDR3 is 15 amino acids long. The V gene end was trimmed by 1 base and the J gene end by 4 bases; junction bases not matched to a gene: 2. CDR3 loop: CASSLTSGIYNEQFF. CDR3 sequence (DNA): TGCGCCAGCAGCTTGACTAGCGGGATTTACAATGAGCAGTTCTTC.

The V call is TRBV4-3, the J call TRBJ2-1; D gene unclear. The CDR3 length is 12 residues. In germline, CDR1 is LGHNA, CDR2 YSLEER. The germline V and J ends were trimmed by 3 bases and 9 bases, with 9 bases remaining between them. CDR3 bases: TGCGCCAGCAGCCACCAATACGGTGAGCAGTTCTTC. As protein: CASSHQYGEQFF.

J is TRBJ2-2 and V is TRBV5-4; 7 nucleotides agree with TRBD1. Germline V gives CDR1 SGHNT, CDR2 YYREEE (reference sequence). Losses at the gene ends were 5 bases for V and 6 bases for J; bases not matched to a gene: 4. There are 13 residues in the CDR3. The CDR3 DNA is TGTGCCAGCAGTCGCGACAGGGCCGGGGAGCTGTTTTTT. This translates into CASSRDRAGELFF.

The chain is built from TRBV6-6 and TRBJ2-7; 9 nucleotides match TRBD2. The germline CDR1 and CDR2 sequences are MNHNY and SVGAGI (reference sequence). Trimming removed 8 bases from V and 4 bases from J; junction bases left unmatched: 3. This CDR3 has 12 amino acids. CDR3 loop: CASRTSEYEQYF. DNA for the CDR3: TGTGCCAGCCGGACTAGCGAGTACGAGCAGTACTTC.

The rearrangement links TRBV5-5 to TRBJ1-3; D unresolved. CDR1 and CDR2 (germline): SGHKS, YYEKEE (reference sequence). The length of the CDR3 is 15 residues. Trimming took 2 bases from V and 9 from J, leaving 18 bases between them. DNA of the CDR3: TGTGCCAGCAGCTTTGCCCGGCTCTGGGAAGGCACCATATATTTT. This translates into CASSFARLWEGTIYF.

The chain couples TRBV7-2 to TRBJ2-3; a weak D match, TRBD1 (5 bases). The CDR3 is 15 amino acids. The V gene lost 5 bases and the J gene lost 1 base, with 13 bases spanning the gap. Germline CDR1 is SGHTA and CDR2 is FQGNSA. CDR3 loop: CASSDSQYGTDTQYF. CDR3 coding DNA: TGTGCCAGCAGCGACAGTCAGTACGGCACAGATACGCAGTATTTT. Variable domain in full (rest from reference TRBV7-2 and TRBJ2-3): GAGVSQSPSNKVTEKGKDVELRCDPISGHTALYWYRQSLGQGLEFLIYFQGNSAPDKSGLPSDRFSAERTGGSVSTLTIQRTQQEDSAVYLCASSDSQYGTDTQYFGPGTRLTVL.

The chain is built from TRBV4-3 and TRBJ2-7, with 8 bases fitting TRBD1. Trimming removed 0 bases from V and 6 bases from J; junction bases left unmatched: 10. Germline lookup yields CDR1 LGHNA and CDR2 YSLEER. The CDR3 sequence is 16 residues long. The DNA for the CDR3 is TGCGCCAGCAGCCAAGATTGGCAGGGGGCGTCCCGCGAGCAGTACTTC. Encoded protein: CASSQDWQGASREQYF.